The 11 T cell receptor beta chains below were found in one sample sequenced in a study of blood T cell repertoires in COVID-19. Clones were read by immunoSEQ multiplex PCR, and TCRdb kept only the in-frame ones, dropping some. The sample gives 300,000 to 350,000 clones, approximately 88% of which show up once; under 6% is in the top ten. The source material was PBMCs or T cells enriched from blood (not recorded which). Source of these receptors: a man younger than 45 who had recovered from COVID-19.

DNA of the CDR3: TGCGCCAGCAGCCATGGGACAGGGGGCAACTATGGCTACACCTTC. This encodes CASSHGTGGNYGYTF. V gene TRBV5-1 combines with J gene TRBJ1-2; the match to TRBD1 covers 12 bases. Unmatched junction bases numbered 3, after V lost 4 bases and J lost 2 bases. Germline assignment: CDR1 SGHRS and CDR2 YFSETQ. The CDR3 covers 15 residues.

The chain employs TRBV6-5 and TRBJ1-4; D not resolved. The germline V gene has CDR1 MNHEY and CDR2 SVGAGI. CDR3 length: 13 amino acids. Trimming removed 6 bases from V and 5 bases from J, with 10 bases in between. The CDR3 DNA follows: TGTGCCAGCAGGACTAGGCAGAATGAAAAACTGTTTTTT. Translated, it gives CASRTRQNEKLFF.

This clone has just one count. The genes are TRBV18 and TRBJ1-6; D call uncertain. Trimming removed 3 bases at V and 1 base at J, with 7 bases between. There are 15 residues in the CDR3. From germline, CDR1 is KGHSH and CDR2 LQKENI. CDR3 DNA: TGTGCCAGCTCACCGCGGGGTTCCTATAATTCACCCCTCCACTTT. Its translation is CASSPRGSYNSPLHF.

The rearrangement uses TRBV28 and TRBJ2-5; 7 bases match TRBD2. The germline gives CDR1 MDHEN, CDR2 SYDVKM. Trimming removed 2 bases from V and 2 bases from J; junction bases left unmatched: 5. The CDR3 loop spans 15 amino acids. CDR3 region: CASSLLAVQQETQYF. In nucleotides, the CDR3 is TGTGCCAGCAGTTTACTAGCGGTGCAGCAAGAGACCCAGTACTTC.

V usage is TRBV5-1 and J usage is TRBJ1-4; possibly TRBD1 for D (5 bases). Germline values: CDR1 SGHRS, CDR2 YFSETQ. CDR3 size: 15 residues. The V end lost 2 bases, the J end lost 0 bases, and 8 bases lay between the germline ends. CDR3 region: CASSLGDSTNEKLFF. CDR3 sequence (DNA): TGCGCCAGCAGCTTAGGGGACTCAACTAATGAAAAACTGTTTTTT.

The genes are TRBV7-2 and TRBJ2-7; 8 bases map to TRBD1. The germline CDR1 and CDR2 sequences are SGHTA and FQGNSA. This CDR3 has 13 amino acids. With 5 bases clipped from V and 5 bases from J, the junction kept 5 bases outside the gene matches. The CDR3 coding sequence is TGTGCCAGCAGCCGGACAGGGAACCACGAGCAGTACTTC. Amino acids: CASSRTGNHEQYF.

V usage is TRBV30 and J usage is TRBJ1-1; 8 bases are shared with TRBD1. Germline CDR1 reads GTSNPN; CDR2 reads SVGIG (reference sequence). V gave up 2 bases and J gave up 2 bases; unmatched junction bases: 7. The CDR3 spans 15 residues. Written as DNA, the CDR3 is TGTGCCTGGAGTCCCTTGGACAGGGTAAACACTGAAGCTTTCTTT. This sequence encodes CAWSPLDRVNTEAFF.

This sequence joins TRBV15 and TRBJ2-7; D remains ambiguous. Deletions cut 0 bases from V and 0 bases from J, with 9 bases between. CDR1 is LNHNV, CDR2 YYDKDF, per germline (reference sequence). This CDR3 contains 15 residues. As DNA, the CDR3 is TGTGCCACCAGCAGAGATCTCCTTAGCTCCTACGAGCAGTACTTC. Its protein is CATSRDLLSSYEQYF.

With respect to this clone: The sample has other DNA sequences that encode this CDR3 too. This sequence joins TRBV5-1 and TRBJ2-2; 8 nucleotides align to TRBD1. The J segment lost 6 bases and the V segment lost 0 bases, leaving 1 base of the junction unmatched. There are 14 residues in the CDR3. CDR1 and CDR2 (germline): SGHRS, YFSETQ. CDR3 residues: CASSLGQGSGELFF. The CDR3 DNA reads TGCGCCAGCAGCTTGGGACAGGGGTCCGGGGAGCTGTTTTTT.

For the CDR3, the DNA is TGTGCCTGGGGTGCCGTTCGCGGGGATACGCAGTATTTT. Residues: CAWGAVRGDTQYF. The rearrangement links TRBV30 to TRBJ2-3; D perhaps matches TRBD2 (5 bases). Germline CDR1 GTSNPN, CDR2 SVGIG (reference sequence). There are 13 residues in the CDR3. Between the trimmed V and J ends, which lost 5 bases and 6 bases, there was a span of 15 bases.

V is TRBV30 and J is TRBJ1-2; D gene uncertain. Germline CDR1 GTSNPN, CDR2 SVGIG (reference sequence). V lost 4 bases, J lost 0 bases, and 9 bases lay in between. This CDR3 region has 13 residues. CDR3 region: CAWTPLANYGYTF. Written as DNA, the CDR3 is TGTGCCTGGACCCCCCTAGCTAACTATGGCTACACCTTC.